This TCR beta chain was captured in a study of blood T cell repertoires in COVID-19. Overall study: From the United States, Italy and Spain came samples of acute and convalescent COVID-19.

Source study methods: Researchers report that nucleated cell counts were estimated from reference gene primer amplification. TCRdb keeps only in-frame clones here, not all; method: immunoSEQ multiplex PCR. From that table come the V and J calls and clone size; the DNA was used to work out D and trimming. Seen here are about 250,000 clones, 65% to 85% observed once, and the top ten hold about 9%. This CDR3 contains 16 residues. Germline CDR1 reads SGHRS; CDR2 reads YFSETQ. With V trimmed by 3 bases and J by 1 base, 6 bases remained unmatched. The source is a man aged 35-49 years with active or convalescent COVID-19. Material for sequencing was peripheral blood. The V and J genes are TRBV5-1 and TRBJ1-1, with 10 bases fitting TRBD1. Here the CDR3 DNA reads TGCGCCAGCAGCTCCGGGACAGGGGCTTGGAACACTGAAGCTTTCTTT. It codes for CASSSGTGAWNTEAFF.